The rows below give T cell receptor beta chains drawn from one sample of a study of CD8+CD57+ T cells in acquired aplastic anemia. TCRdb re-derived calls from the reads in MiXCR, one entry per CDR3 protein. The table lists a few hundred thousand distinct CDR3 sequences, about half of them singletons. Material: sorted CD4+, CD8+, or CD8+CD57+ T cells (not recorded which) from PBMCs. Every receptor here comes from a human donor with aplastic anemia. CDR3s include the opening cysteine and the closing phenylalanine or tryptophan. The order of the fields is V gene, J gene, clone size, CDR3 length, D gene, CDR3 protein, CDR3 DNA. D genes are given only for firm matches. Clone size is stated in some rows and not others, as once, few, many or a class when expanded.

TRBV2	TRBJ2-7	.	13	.	CASRLTSSYEQYF	TGTGCCAGCAGACTTACGAGCTCCTACGAGCAGTACTTC
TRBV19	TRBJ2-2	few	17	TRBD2	CATKRLAGGRVTGELFF	TGTGCCACCAAAAGACTAGCGGGGGGGCGGGTCACCGGGGAGCTGTTTTTT
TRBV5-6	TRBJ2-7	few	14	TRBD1	CASSSGTGFYEQYF	TGTGCCAGCAGCTCCGGGACAGGGTTCTACGAGCAGTACTTC
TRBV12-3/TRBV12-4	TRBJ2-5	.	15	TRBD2	CASSSDGTSAETQYF	TGTGCCAGCAGTTCAGACGGGACTAGCGCAGAGACCCAGTACTTC
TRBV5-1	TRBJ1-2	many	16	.	CASPGSGRPNHYGYTF	TGCGCCAGCCCGGGGTCGGGCAGGCCCAACCACTATGGCTACACCTTC
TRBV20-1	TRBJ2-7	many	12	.	CSARDVTDEQYF	TGCAGTGCTAGAGATGTGACAGACGAGCAGTACTTC
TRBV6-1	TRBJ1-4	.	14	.	CASTVGRGKEKLFF	TGTGCCAGTACTGTGGGACGGGGGAAGGAAAAACTGTTTTTT
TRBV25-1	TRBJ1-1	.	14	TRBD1	CASSEWTGGTEAFF	TGTGCCAGCAGTGAATGGACAGGGGGCACTGAAGCTTTCTTT
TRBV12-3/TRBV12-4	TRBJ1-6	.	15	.	CASSWGQAGLSPLHF	TGTGCCAGCAGTTGGGGGCAGGCCGGCCTCTCACCCCTCCACTTT
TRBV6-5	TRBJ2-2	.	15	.	CASSQGPTNTGELFF	TGTGCCAGCAGTCAGGGGCCTACGAACACCGGGGAGCTGTTTTTT
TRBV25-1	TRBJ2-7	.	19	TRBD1	CAREPPEDPRGQGPYEQYF	TGTGCTAGAGAGCCGCCTGAGGATCCTCGCGGACAGGGTCCCTACGAGCAGTACTTC
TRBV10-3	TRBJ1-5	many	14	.	CAISEGNSNQPQHF	TGTGCCATCAGTGAGGGGAATAGCAATCAGCCCCAGCATTTT